A single sample gave rise to the 29 T cell receptor beta chains below, sequenced in a study of OX40 agonist ivuxolimab in advanced cancers. Libraries were prepared by immunoSEQ multiplex PCR; TCRdb keeps only in-frame clonotypes and omits some of them. The sample holds more than 9,500 clones, 80% to 95% seen once. The sample was CD4+ or CD8+ T cells sorted from blood, taken in a trial of the OX40 agonist ivuxolimab. The receptors shown here come from an adult with an advanced solid tumor such as melanoma, head and neck, liver or kidney cancer.

This chain connects TRBV9 to TRBJ2-7, with D hard to call. V shed 4 bases and J shed 2 bases, with 13 bases lying between them. Germline assignment: CDR1 SGDLS and CDR2 YYNGEE. The CDR3 is 14 amino acids. The CDR3 bases are TGTGCCAGCAGCCCTCTCCCAGGACCCTACGAGCAGTACTTC. It is translated as CASSPLPGPYEQYF.

The chain employs TRBV7-7 and TRBJ2-5; 11 bases match TRBD2. There are 20 residues in the CDR3. V was pared by 0 bases and J by 0 bases, with 12 bases of the junction left unmatched. Per the germline V gene, CDR1 is SSHAT and CDR2 is FNYEAQ (reference sequence). This CDR3 is CASSLALASGRIVYQETQYF. The DNA for the CDR3 is TGTGCCAGCAGCTTAGCGCTGGCTAGCGGGAGGATCGTGTACCAAGAGACCCAGTACTTC.

V is TRBV5-6 and J is TRBJ2-4, with a weak D call TRBD2 (7 bases). Trimming stripped 0 bases from V and 4 bases from J, with 11 bases between. Germline V CDR1 and CDR2: SGHDT, YYEEEE. This CDR3 has 15 residues. CDR3 DNA: TGTGCCAGCAGCTTGGCGGCGGGGGCTAAAAACATTCAGTACTTC. This translates into CASSLAAGAKNIQYF.

This sequence joins TRBV4-1 and TRBJ1-2; 7 bases agree with TRBD1. CDR1 is MGHRA and CDR2 is YSYEKL in the germline V gene. The CDR3 contains 14 residues. The junction had 3 bases not matched to a gene; V was cut back by 0 bases and J by 5 bases. The CDR3 reads CASSQDWDSYGYTF. The CDR3 coding sequence is TGCGCCAGCAGCCAAGATTGGGACAGTTATGGCTACACCTTC.

The chain employs TRBV6-1 and TRBJ2-3; D is unresolved. CDR3 length: 15 amino acids. Between the trimmed V and J ends, which lost 7 bases and 1 base, there was a span of 15 bases. The germline gives CDR1 MNHNS, CDR2 SASEGT. Here the CDR3 reads CASNGPPEGTDTQYF. The DNA of the CDR3 is TGTGCCAGCAATGGACCGCCCGAGGGCACAGATACGCAGTATTTT.

This chain links TRBV11-3 with TRBJ2-1, with 9 bases fitting TRBD2. CDR1 and CDR2 from the germline V gene are SGHNT and YENEEA. The CDR3 consists of 15 residues. The junction had 5 bases not matched to a gene; V was cut back by 4 bases and J by 4 bases. CDR3 amino acids: CASSSPSGIYNEQFF. In nucleotides, the CDR3 is TGTGCCAGCAGCTCACCTAGCGGGATTTACAATGAGCAGTTCTTC.

The V call is TRBV6-5, the J call TRBJ2-6; D not resolved. The CDR3 consists of 13 residues. The V gene lost 7 bases and the J gene lost 2 bases, with 6 bases spanning the gap. Germline V gene data show CDR1 as MNHEY and CDR2 as SVGAGI. CDR3 protein: CASTGAGANVLTF. The CDR3 DNA follows: TGTGCCAGCACTGGGGCTGGGGCCAACGTCCTGACTTTC.

This chain links TRBV6-5 with TRBJ2-7; possible D gene TRBD1, 6 bases. CDR1 and CDR2 from the germline V gene are MNHEY and SVGAGI. Trimming cost V 0 bases and J 6 bases, with 12 bases left between them. This CDR3 has 14 amino acids. CDR3 region: CASSYSTGSGEQYF. In DNA form, the CDR3 reads TGTGCCAGCAGTTACTCCACAGGGAGCGGCGAGCAGTACTTC.

The chain has TRBV11-2 and TRBJ1-5; TRBD1 is a possible D gene (6 bases). The germline gives CDR1 SGHAT, CDR2 FQNNGV. V was cut by 1 base and J by 0 bases, with 7 bases left in between. The CDR3 contains 15 residues. CDR3 bases: TGTGCCAGCAGCTTAGGGACAGCTAGCAATCAGCCCCAGCATTTT. Amino acids: CASSLGTASNQPQHF.

This chain links TRBV13 with TRBJ2-7; TRBD1 agrees at 9 bases. Germline V gene lookup returns CDR1 PRHDT and CDR2 FYEKMQ (reference sequence). J was trimmed by 3 bases and V by 5 bases; bases with no gene match: 5. The CDR3 is made up of 14 amino acids. This CDR3 is CASSPDRGHYEQYF. The DNA for the CDR3 is TGTGCCAGCAGCCCGGACAGGGGACACTACGAGCAGTACTTC.

This chain uses TRBV2 with TRBJ1-2, with D perhaps matching TRBD1 (5 bases). In germline, CDR1 is SNHLY, CDR2 FYNNEI. This CDR3 comprises 11 residues. Trimming left V 8 bases short and J 6 bases short, with 10 bases between. This CDR3 reads CASQGGDGYTF. CDR3 in DNA: TGTGCCAGCCAGGGCGGGGATGGCTACACCTTC. Together with reference TRBV2 and TRBJ1-2, the CDR3 gives the full variable domain: EPEVTQTPSHQVTQMGQEVILRCVPISNHLYFYWYRQILGQKVEFLVSFYNNEISEKSEIFDDQFSVERPDGSNFTLKIRSTKLEDSAMYFCASQGGDGYTFGSGTRLTVV.

The chain carries TRBV4-1 and TRBJ1-4, with D hard to call. This CDR3 is built from 14 residues. Germline-derived CDR1 and CDR2 are MGHRA and YSYEKL. The germline V and J ends were trimmed by 1 base and 8 bases, with 11 bases remaining between them. This chain's CDR3 is CASSQADPREKLFF. DNA of the CDR3: TGCGCCAGCAGCCAAGCTGACCCGCGGGAAAAACTGTTTTTT.

This clone was observed once. The rearrangement uses TRBV4-1 and TRBJ2-5, with 9 bases that match TRBD2. The CDR3 extends over 17 amino acids. The germline CDR1 and CDR2 sequences are MGHRA and YSYEKL. V lost 0 bases to trimming and J lost 4 bases; unmatched junction nucleotides: 9. The CDR3 sequence: CASSQDAAGGPRETQYF. DNA for the CDR3: TGCGCCAGCAGCCAAGATGCGGCGGGAGGGCCGAGAGAGACCCAGTACTTC.

The CDR3 region has the DNA TGTGCCAGCAGTGAGCAGTTGTCAGATACGCAGTATTTT. This translates into CASSEQLSDTQYF. This chain joins TRBV2 and TRBJ2-3, with D unclear. Germline-derived CDR1 and CDR2 are SNHLY and FYNNEI. The CDR3 contains 13 residues. V lost 3 bases and J 4 bases, leaving 8 bases between the germline ends.

The chain links TRBV10-3 to TRBJ1-1, with a tentative D call TRBD1 (6 bases). V dropped 5 bases and J dropped 3 bases, with 13 bases sitting between them. This CDR3 comprises 14 residues. CDR1 is ENHRY, CDR2 SYGVKD, per germline. The CDR3 nucleotides read TGTGCCATCAGTCGGAGGGGGGTAGACACTGAAGCTTTCTTT. Protein: CAISRRGVDTEAFF.

This chain links TRBV5-1 with TRBJ2-4, with TRBD2 matching over 16 bases. CDR1 is SGHRS and CDR2 is YFSETQ in the germline V gene. Trimming took 4 bases from V and 3 from J; bases not matched to a gene: 4. CDR3 length equals 17 residues. In nucleotides, the CDR3 is TGCGCCAGCAGCCTGGGACTAGCGGGAGGGGACAAAAACATTCAGTACTTC. The encoded protein is CASSLGLAGGDKNIQYF.

The V gene is TRBV2, the J gene TRBJ1-5; D gene ambiguous. V dropped 2 bases and J dropped 1 base, with 6 bases sitting between them. This CDR3 comprises 14 residues. CDR1 SNHLY and CDR2 FYNNEI come from the germline V gene. CDR3 sequence reads: CASSEWNSNQPQHF. In nucleotides, the CDR3 is TGTGCCAGCAGTGAATGGAACAGCAATCAGCCCCAGCATTTT.

This chain links TRBV11-3 with TRBJ1-2; D gene unclear. With 7 bases removed from V and 4 bases from J, the gap between germline ends came to 19 bases. CDR1 SGHNT and CDR2 YENEEA come from the germline V gene. CDR3 size: 15 residues. Here the CDR3 reads CASTGPDLPGYGYTF. CDR3 in DNA: TGTGCCAGCACCGGGCCGGACCTACCAGGCTATGGCTACACCTTC.

The chain is built from TRBV5-6 and TRBJ2-5; 8 bases line up with TRBD1. The length of the CDR3 is 14 residues. Germline loops: CDR1 SGHDT, CDR2 YYEEEE. The V segment lost 4 bases and the J segment 7 bases; nucleotides outside the gene matches: 9. CDR3 coding DNA: TGTGCCAGCAGCCCGGGACAGGTAACGGCGACCCAGTACTTC. It codes for CASSPGQVTATQYF.

Only one count was recorded for this clone. The chain combines TRBV29-1 with TRBJ1-5; no firm D call. CDR1 is SQVTM and CDR2 is ANQGSEA in the germline V gene. The CDR3 runs to 15 residues. The ends were cut back, 5 bases at V and 0 bases at J, with 14 bases in the middle. The CDR3 is CSVRWGTDSNQPQHF. In DNA form, the CDR3 reads TGCAGCGTTCGTTGGGGAACGGATAGCAATCAGCCCCAGCATTTT.

V and J are TRBV6-5 and TRBJ1-6; D not certain. V lost 5 bases and J 6 bases, leaving 8 bases between the germline ends. CDR1 and CDR2 from the germline V gene are MNHEY and SVGAGI. The CDR3 extends over 13 amino acids. The CDR3 bases are TGTGCCAGCAGTAACGACGGTAATTCACCCCTCCACTTT. Translating gives CASSNDGNSPLHF.

The chain recombines TRBV4-3 with TRBJ2-3, with D tentatively TRBD1 or TRBD2 (7 bases each). V was cut by 5 bases and J by 6 bases, with 18 bases left in between. Germline lookup yields CDR1 LGHNA and CDR2 YSLEER. CDR3 length: 15 amino acids. DNA of the CDR3: TGCGCCAGCAGCACCGCGGGGGACAGAGGTGATACGCAGTATTTT. Amino acid sequence: CASSTAGDRGDTQYF.

The rearrangement links TRBV27 to TRBJ1-5, with D possibly matching TRBD1 (5 bases). Per the germline V gene, CDR1 is MNHEY and CDR2 is SMNVEV (reference sequence). The CDR3 extends over 15 amino acids. Deletions cut 3 bases from V and 0 bases from J, with 9 bases between. The DNA of the CDR3 is TGTGCCAGCAGTTTGGGGGGATATAGCAATCAGCCCCAGCATTTT. Translated: CASSLGGYSNQPQHF.

The J gene is TRBJ2-4, the V gene TRBV9; D unclear. V was cut by 0 bases and J by 0 bases, with 7 bases left in between. The germline V gene has CDR1 SGDLS and CDR2 YYNGEE. The CDR3 runs 15 residues. In DNA form, the CDR3 reads TGTGCCAGCAGCGTAGGGCGACTAGCCAAAAACATTCAGTACTTC. It encodes CASSVGRLAKNIQYF.

V and J are TRBV9 and TRBJ1-2, with a weak D call TRBD1 (6 bases). The V gene lost 0 bases and the J gene lost 3 bases, with 6 bases spanning the gap. Germline CDR1 reads SGDLS; CDR2 reads YYNGEE. This CDR3 is 13 amino acids long. This chain's CDR3 is CASSVEGDYGYTF. The CDR3, as DNA: TGTGCCAGCAGCGTAGAGGGGGACTATGGCTACACCTTC.

This clone appeared once. This chain links TRBV19 with TRBJ2-3; D perhaps matches TRBD2 (6 bases). Trimming removed 5 bases from V and 0 bases from J, with 15 bases in between. CDR1 is LNHDA, CDR2 SQIVND, per germline (reference sequence). This CDR3 comprises 16 residues. CDR3 sequence reads: CASSFPGVTSTDTQYF. CDR3 coding DNA: TGTGCCAGTAGTTTCCCGGGGGTTACTAGCACAGATACGCAGTATTTT. The full variable domain, completed using reference TRBV19 and TRBJ2-3, is DGGITQSPKYLFRKEGQNVTLSCEQNLNHDAMYWYRQDPGQGLRLIYYSQIVNDFQKGDIAEGYSVSREKKESFPLTVTSAQKNPTAFYLCASSFPGVTSTDTQYFGPGTRLTVL.

The chain links TRBV27 to TRBJ2-2; 9 bases align to TRBD2. The CDR3 extends over 15 amino acids. Per germline, CDR1 MNHEY and CDR2 SMNVEV (reference sequence). V shed 6 bases, J shed 6 bases, and the junction held 8 bases outside the gene matches. The CDR3 sequence is CASSAGGRVAGELFF. CDR3 nucleotides: TGTGCCAGCAGCGCGGGGGGGAGAGTGGCCGGGGAGCTGTTTTTT.

V gene TRBV4-1 combines with J gene TRBJ2-5; D may be TRBD2 (6 bases). V was shortened by 0 bases and J by 1 base, with 12 bases between the two germline ends. CDR1 and CDR2 from the germline V gene are MGHRA and YSYEKL. CDR3 size: 16 residues. The DNA of the CDR3 is TGCGCCAGCAGCCAAGAATCGGGAGTCAGCCAAGAGACCCAGTACTTC. Translating gives CASSQESGVSQETQYF.

This chain joins TRBV14 and TRBJ2-3; the D is unclear. The germline V and J ends were trimmed by 0 bases and 2 bases, with 3 bases remaining between them. The CDR3 length is 13 residues. The germline CDR1 and CDR2 sequences are SGHDN and FVKESK. CDR3 in amino acids: CASSQENTDTQYF. CDR3 DNA: TGTGCCAGCAGCCAAGAAAACACAGATACGCAGTATTTT.